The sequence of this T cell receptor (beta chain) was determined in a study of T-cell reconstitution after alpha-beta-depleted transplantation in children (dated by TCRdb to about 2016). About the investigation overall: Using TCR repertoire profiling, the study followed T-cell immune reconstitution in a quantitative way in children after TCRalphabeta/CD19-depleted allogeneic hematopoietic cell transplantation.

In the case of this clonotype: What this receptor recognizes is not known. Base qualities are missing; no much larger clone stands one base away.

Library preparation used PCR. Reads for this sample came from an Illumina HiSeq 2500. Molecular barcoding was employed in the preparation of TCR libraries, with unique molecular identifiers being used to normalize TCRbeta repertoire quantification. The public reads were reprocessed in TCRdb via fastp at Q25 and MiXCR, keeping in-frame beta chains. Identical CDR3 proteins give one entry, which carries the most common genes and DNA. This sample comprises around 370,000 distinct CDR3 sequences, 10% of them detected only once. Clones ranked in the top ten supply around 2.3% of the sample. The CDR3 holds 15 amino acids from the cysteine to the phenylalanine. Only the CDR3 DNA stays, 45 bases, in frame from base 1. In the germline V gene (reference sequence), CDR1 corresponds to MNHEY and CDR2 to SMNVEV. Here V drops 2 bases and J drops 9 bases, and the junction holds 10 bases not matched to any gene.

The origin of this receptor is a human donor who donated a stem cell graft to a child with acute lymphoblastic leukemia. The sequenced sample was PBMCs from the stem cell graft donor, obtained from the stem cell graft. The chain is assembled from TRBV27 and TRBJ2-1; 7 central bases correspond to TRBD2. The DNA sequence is TGTGCCAGCAGTTTAATGGGCGGGAGTGGTTTTGAGCAGTTCTTC. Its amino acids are CASSLMGGSGFEQFF.